This T cell receptor (beta chain) was sequenced during a study of brain T cells in children with intractable seizures. Findings and caveats of the study: HCMV serostatus was not known, and viral specificity came from CDR3 similarity only. Pre- and post-surgery blood differed in depth, so pre-surgery absences may be undersampling.

The data were produced by immunoSEQ multiplex PCR, yet TCRdb's version contains in-frame clones alone and is incomplete. Seen here are about 320,000 clones, over 90% observed once, and the top ten hold about 5.8%. This clone appeared once. Its matching antigen is unknown. Stated time point: blood from clinic visit 5 months post-surgery; TSC patient then seizure free. The germline V gene has CDR1 SGHTA and CDR2 FQGTGA. The V gene lost 4 bases and the J gene lost 4 bases, with 9 bases spanning the gap. The CDR3 covers 13 residues. The sample was peripheral blood, taken 4 to 5 months after surgery. This TCR was recovered from a boy under two years old with tuberous sclerosis and intractable seizures. The chain links TRBV7-3 to TRBJ2-3; D possibly corresponds to TRBD1 (5 bases). The CDR3 sequence is CASSSPTADTQYF. As DNA, the CDR3 is TGTGCCAGCAGCTCCCCGACAGCAGATACGCAGTATTTT.